This T cell receptor beta chain was captured by sequencing in a study of blood T cell repertoires in COVID-19 (dated by TCRdb to 2019 to 2021). Concerning the study at large: Samples from collaborators originated in the United States, Italy and Spain and spanned both the acute and convalescent phases of COVID-19. Samples were obtained from the ongoing ImmuneRACE study (first 160 participants) and from some 1,200 subjects provided by 6 global collaborators. The sample metadata nearly always contained a de-identified subject ID, COVID-19 status, age in years and sex. Deeply sampled blood TCRbeta repertoires from subjects exposed to, actively infected with, or recovered from COVID-19 were included in the dataset. The repertoires were made available in a free public database intended to serve as a resource for research on the immune response to SARS-CoV-2. The material from the prospective study consisted of cDNA or gDNA derived from T cells, B-cell-depleted T cells, or PBMCs. Where HLA class I and class II types were available, the types were taken from metadata supplied by the sample provider, not from assay-based typing. The paper's findings and limits, for the study overall: Clinical and demographic metadata were provided uncurated, with the amount varying by source and participant.

V is clipped by 5 bases and J by 2 bases, and the sequence between their germline boundaries is 18 bases long. CDR1 is given as SEHNR and CDR2 as FQNEAQ, both from the germline V gene (reference sequence). From the cysteine through the phenylalanine, the CDR3 covers 16 amino acids. Only the CDR3 DNA is retained, 48 bases long and in frame from the first base. A remark on this clone: The antigen it binds to is not known. Nothing much larger sits one base from this clone, and base qualities are not available.

TCRbeta CDR3 regions were amplified from genomic DNA by means of the immunoSEQ Assay, a bias-controlled multiplex PCR. In the source study's methods: The number of nucleated cells in each sample was estimated by amplification of reference gene primers within the assay. To quantify the absolute abundance of each unique TCRbeta CDR3 rearrangement, sequence reads were collapsed and filtered. For each sample, productive Simpson clonality was calculated as the square root of Simpson's diversity index across productive rearrangements. TCRdb's version of the immuneACCESS table is confined to in-frame rearrangements and falls short of the full clone set. An unresolved V gene accounts for under half of the shortfall where checked; the remainder is of unknown origin. V, J and clone size derive from that table, while D and trimming were established from the DNA sequence. The sample table records about 410,000 clones; around nine tenths of these occur just once. In total, the top ten clones hold approximately 1.5% of the sample.

Enrolling through a virtual design, the prospective study's participants ranged in age from roughly 18 to 90 years and lived across 24 United States geographic areas. To assign participants to cohorts, the prospective study relied on clinical history that participants themselves reported in a screening survey and a study questionnaire. Recovered participants in ImmuneRACE Cohort 3 were defined as having two consecutive negative NP/OP PCR tests, clearance from a healthcare professional, or resolution of symptoms. Each participant in the prospective study had whole blood, serum and a nasopharyngeal or oropharyngeal swab collected by mobile phlebotomists. Additional blood draws and questionnaires over an approximately two-month period could optionally be provided by prospective study participants. Before DNA extraction, prospective study blood samples were shipped either frozen or at room temperature.

This chain is built from TRBV7-9 and TRBJ1-2, with the D gene too uncertain to name. Sequenced sample: PBMCs or T cells enriched from blood (not recorded which). The source of this sequence is a woman in her 30s who had recovered from COVID-19. The DNA reads TGTGCCAGCAGCCTACTAGGACGGAGTAAGAACTATGGCTACACCTTC. Its protein reads: CASSLLGRSKNYGYTF.